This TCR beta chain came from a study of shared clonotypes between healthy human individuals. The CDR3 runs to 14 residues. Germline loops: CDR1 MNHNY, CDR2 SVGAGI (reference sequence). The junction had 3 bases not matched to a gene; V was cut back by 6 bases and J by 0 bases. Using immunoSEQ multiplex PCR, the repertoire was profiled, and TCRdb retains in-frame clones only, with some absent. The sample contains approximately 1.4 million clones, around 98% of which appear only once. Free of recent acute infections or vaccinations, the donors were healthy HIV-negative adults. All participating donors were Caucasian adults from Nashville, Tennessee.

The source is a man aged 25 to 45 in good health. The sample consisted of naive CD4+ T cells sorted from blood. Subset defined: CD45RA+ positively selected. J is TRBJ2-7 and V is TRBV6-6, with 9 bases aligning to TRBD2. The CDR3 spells CASRDSGSSYEQYF. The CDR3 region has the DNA TGTGCCAGCAGGGATAGCGGGAGCTCCTACGAGCAGTACTTC.